Presented here are 16 T cell receptor beta chains from one specimen sequenced in a study of blood T cell repertoires in COVID-19 (dated by TCRdb to 2018 to 2021). The library was built by means of the immunoSEQ multiplex PCR assay. Drawn from immuneACCESS, this table holds only the in-frame rearrangements with V and J called that TCRdb kept. Clones are partly lost; checked studies trace under half to an unresolved V gene and leave the rest unexplained. The sample contains 400,000 or so clones, about 87% of them found a single time. About 3% of the sample goes to the ten largest clones. The material sequenced was peripheral blood. Receptors were obtained from a human donor in a cohort sampled during active COVID-19.

The rearrangement uses TRBV7-9 and TRBJ2-1; no definite D call. CDR1 and CDR2 (germline): SEHNR, FQNEAQ (reference sequence). V lost 7 bases and J lost 6, with 7 bases in between. This CDR3 has 11 residues. CDR3 protein: CASNSRNEQFF. For the CDR3, the DNA is TGTGCCAGCAACTCCCGCAATGAGCAGTTCTTC. The variable domain in full, with the rest retrieved from reference TRBV7-9 and TRBJ2-1, is DTGVSQNPRHKITKRGQNVTFRCDPISEHNRLYWYRQTLGQGPEFLTYFQNEAQLEKSRLLSDRFSAERPKGSFSTLEIQRTEQGDSAMYLCASNSRNEQFFGPGTRLTVL.

The CDR3 here is CASSTGYVTEAFF. The CDR3 nucleotides are TGTGCCAGCAGCACAGGGTATGTCACTGAAGCTTTCTTT. This chain connects TRBV7-8 to TRBJ1-1, with TRBD1 as a possible D gene (6 bases). Looked up from germline, CDR1 is SGHVS and CDR2 is FQNEAQ. Deletions cut 5 bases from V and 4 bases from J, with 11 bases between. The CDR3 is 13 residues long.

The V and J genes are TRBV19 and TRBJ1-5; the D gene is possibly TRBD1 (6 bases). This CDR3 contains 15 residues. Germline CDR1 reads LNHDA; CDR2 reads SQIVND (reference sequence). Trimming pared 4 bases from V and 1 base from J, leaving 11 bases between. This CDR3 is CASSTSQGSNQPQHF. The CDR3 DNA follows: TGTGCCAGTAGTACTTCACAGGGAAGCAATCAGCCCCAGCATTTT.

The chain links TRBV3-1 (or the pseudogene TRBV3-2) to TRBJ2-5; D is perhaps TRBD2 (5 bases). V lost 5 bases to trimming and J lost 7 bases, with 17 bases between them. Germline loops: CDR1 LGHDT, CDR2 YNNKEL (reference sequence). CDR3 length: 14 residues. In DNA, the CDR3 is TGTGCCAGCAGCTTCTACGACGGTACTAGGACCCAGTACTTC. It is translated as CASSFYDGTRTQYF.

On this clone itself: One end of the junction does not line up with germline, which may come from a read error. The chain uses TRBV28 and TRBJ1-2; no definite D call. This CDR3 comprises 11 residues. Germline values: CDR1 MDHEN, CDR2 SYDVKM. In DNA, the CDR3 is TGTGCCAGCCGATTTAACTCTGGCTACACCTTC. Residues: CASRFNSGYTF.

The DNA of the CDR3 is TGTGCCAGCAGCGAACCGGGACAGGGGGGTACTGAAGCTTTCTTT. Amino acids: CASSEPGQGGTEAFF. The genes are TRBV28 and TRBJ1-1, with 11 bases matching TRBD1. The CDR3 has 15 residues. The germline gives CDR1 MDHEN, CDR2 SYDVKM. V lost 6 bases to trimming and J lost 5 bases; unmatched junction nucleotides: 8. The full variable domain, in which reference TRBV28 and TRBJ1-1 provide the parts outside the CDR3, is DVKVTQSSRYLVKRTGEKVFLECVQDMDHENMFWYRQDPGLGLRLIYFSYDVKMKEKGDIPEGYSVSREKKERFSLILESASTNQTSMYLCASSEPGQGGTEAFFGQGTRLTVV.

There are a few counts of this clone. The V gene is TRBV5-1, the J gene TRBJ1-1, with D unclear. CDR3 size: 15 residues. Germline-derived CDR1 and CDR2 are SGHRS and YFSETQ. V lost 0 bases and J lost 0, with 9 bases in between. CDR3 nucleotides: TGCGCCAGCAGCTTGGAGGGAGGCCTGAACACTGAAGCTTTCTTT. As protein: CASSLEGGLNTEAFF.

The chain couples TRBV19 to TRBJ1-2, with 8 bases aligning to TRBD1. Losses at the gene ends were 3 bases for V and 4 bases for J; bases not matched to a gene: 1. Germline V gene lookup returns CDR1 LNHDA and CDR2 SQIVND (reference sequence). The CDR3 runs to 13 residues. DNA for the CDR3: TGTGCCAGTAGTATCACAGGGGGCTATGGCTACACCTTC. Amino acid sequence: CASSITGGYGYTF.

In this sample, this clone turned up once. The chain has TRBV25-1 and TRBJ1-4, with 8 bases fitting TRBD1. This CDR3 spans 15 amino acids. From germline, CDR1 is MGHDK and CDR2 SYGVNS. Trimming cost V 3 bases and J 5 bases; bases outside gene matches: 5. CDR3 bases: TGTGCCAGCAGTGAGAGGGCAGGGGGCAATGAAAAACTGTTTTTT. Translation gives CASSERAGGNEKLFF.

The chain has TRBV9 and TRBJ2-1, with D possibly matching TRBD2 (5 bases). V lost 4 bases to trimming and J lost 5 bases, with 16 bases between them. CDR1 SGDLS and CDR2 YYNGEE come from the germline V gene. The CDR3 covers 15 residues. CDR3 nucleotide sequence: TGTGCCAGCAGCCCCCGGGGTAGCAGTCACAATGAGCAGTTCTTC. As protein: CASSPRGSSHNEQFF.

CDR3: CASSQVRARGNEQFF. The CDR3 DNA reads as TGTGCCAGCAGCCAAGTTCGGGCTAGGGGAAATGAGCAGTTCTTC. V gene TRBV3-1 (or the pseudogene TRBV3-2) combines with J gene TRBJ2-1; possible D gene TRBD1, 5 bases. The CDR3 is made up of 15 amino acids. CDR1 and CDR2 (germline): LGHDT, YNNKEL (reference sequence). V lost 1 base to trimming and J lost 7 bases, with 14 bases between them.

The chain has TRBV7-9 and TRBJ1-4; 8 bases match TRBD1. V was clipped by 5 bases and J by 0 bases; unmatched bases: 8. Per germline, CDR1 SEHNR and CDR2 FQNEAQ (reference sequence). The CDR3 extends over 17 amino acids. The CDR3 DNA reads TGTGCCAGCAGCCTTGGGACAGGTCATGCAACTAATGAAAAACTGTTTTTT. Protein: CASSLGTGHATNEKLFF.

The rearrangement uses TRBV5-1 and TRBJ2-7; TRBD1 matches 7 bases. The CDR3 runs 15 residues. The trim removed 0 bases at V and 5 bases at J, leaving 8 bases unmatched. CDR1 SGHRS and CDR2 YFSETQ come from the germline V gene. For the CDR3, the DNA is TGCGCCAGCAGCTTGGGATGGGACAGAAACGACGAGCAGTACTTC. It yields the protein CASSLGWDRNDEQYF.

This clone showed up just once. This rearrangement joins TRBV30 to TRBJ2-3; D is possibly TRBD1 (6 bases). CDR1 and CDR2 from the germline V gene are GTSNPN and SVGIG (reference sequence). The CDR3 is made up of 14 amino acids. V was cut by 0 bases and J by 7 bases, with 14 bases left in between. Written as DNA, the CDR3 is TGTGCCTGGAGTGTACCTCCACAGGGCTATACGCAGTATTTT. Translating gives CAWSVPPQGYTQYF.

The chain employs TRBV6-6 and TRBJ2-2, with a possible D match to TRBD2 (6 bases). Trimming removed 5 bases from V and 3 bases from J, with 13 bases in between. Germline CDR1 MNHNY, CDR2 SVGAGI (reference sequence). The CDR3 is 15 amino acids. CDR3 amino acids: CASSPGEGDTGELFF. The CDR3 DNA follows: TGTGCCAGCAGTCCGGGAGAAGGGGACACCGGGGAGCTGTTTTTT.

The rearrangement joins TRBV2 to TRBJ2-1, with TRBD2 matching over 7 bases. V was pared by 7 bases and J by 10 bases, with 16 bases of the junction left unmatched. The CDR3 sequence is 15 residues long. Germline assignment: CDR1 SNHLY and CDR2 FYNNEI. DNA for the CDR3: TGTGCCAGCATTACTGAGGCTAGCGGAACAAGGGAGCAGTTCTTC. Encoded protein: CASITEASGTREQFF. The full variable domain, its missing parts supplied by reference TRBV2 and TRBJ2-1, is EPEVTQTPSHQVTQMGQEVILRCVPISNHLYFYWYRQILGQKVEFLVSFYNNEISEKSEIFDDQFSVERPDGSNFTLKIRSTKLEDSAMYFCASITEASGTREQFFGPGTRLTVL.